Listed here are 9 T cell receptor beta chains from one sample, sequenced in a study of vaccination effects on CD4 cells after COVID-19. Antigens of these TCRs are unknown. Antigen-specific CD4+ T cells expanded by the ViraFEST assay with viral peptide pools were then sequenced. Having been cultured for about ten days, the cells underwent CD4+ T cell isolation. None of these healthy vaccinees had been infected with SARS-CoV-2 before vaccination. The data were produced by immunoSEQ multiplex PCR, yet TCRdb's version contains in-frame clones alone and is incomplete. In the table there are tens of thousands of clones, more than 60% of which are singletons. The specimen was CD4+ T cells from PBMCs cultured with SARS-CoV-2 spike peptides, collected before COVID-19 vaccination. These receptors were obtained from a human donor who received a COVID-19 vaccine.

The chain has TRBV7-2 and TRBJ1-3; the D gene is possibly TRBD1 (6 bases). CDR1 is SGHTA, CDR2 FQGNSA, per germline. The CDR3 has 13 amino acids. V dropped 5 bases and J dropped 4 bases, with 9 bases sitting between them. The CDR3 spells CASSPGHGNTIYF. Here the CDR3 DNA reads TGTGCCAGCAGCCCGGGACACGGAAACACCATATATTTT.

The V and J genes are TRBV3-1 (or the pseudogene TRBV3-2) and TRBJ2-3, with a possible D match to TRBD1 (5 bases). Looked up from germline, CDR1 is LGHDT and CDR2 is YNNKEL (reference sequence). This CDR3 comprises 17 residues. V lost 1 base and J lost 1, with 15 bases in between. CDR3 sequence (DNA): TGTGCCAGCAGCCAAGTTGGCAGGGAAGGGGGCACAGATACGCAGTATTTT. Translating it yields CASSQVGREGGTDTQYF.

The chain uses TRBV30 and TRBJ2-1; D is unclear. The V end was cut by 6 bases, the J end by 4 bases, with 10 bases between. Germline CDR1 is GTSNPN and CDR2 is SVGIG (reference sequence). The CDR3 extends over 12 amino acids. The CDR3 loop is CACGPSYNEQFF. For the CDR3, the DNA is TGTGCCTGTGGGCCTTCGTACAATGAGCAGTTCTTC.

This clone was seen only once. The rearrangement links TRBV28 to TRBJ1-3; maybe TRBD1 (5 bases). The germline V gene encodes CDR1 MDHEN and CDR2 SYDVKM. V lost 3 bases and J 0 bases, leaving 9 bases between the germline ends. The CDR3 covers 15 residues. CDR3 in DNA: TGTGCCAGCAGTTTGAGCGGGGCCTCTGGAAACACCATATATTTT. Protein product: CASSLSGASGNTIYF.

This clone turned up a few times. The chain carries TRBV4-2 and TRBJ1-3; D ambiguous. V was trimmed by 0 bases and J by 0 bases, leaving 9 bases between them. Germline V gives CDR1 LGHNA, CDR2 YNFKEQ. The CDR3 has 16 amino acids. The DNA of the CDR3 is TGTGCCAGCAGCCAAGATTCGGCGGGCTCTGGAAACACCATATATTTT. It is translated as CASSQDSAGSGNTIYF.

J is TRBJ1-2 and V is TRBV6-1; D uncertain. Trimming pared 1 base from V and 8 bases from J, leaving 14 bases between. CDR3 size: 14 residues. Germline V lookup: CDR1 MNHNS, CDR2 SASEGT. The CDR3, as DNA: TGTGCCAGCAGTGAAGGGCCCCCTGGGGTCGGCTACACCTTC. Protein: CASSEGPPGVGYTF.

This clone was seen only once. The chain is built from TRBV5-6 and TRBJ2-6; 7 nucleotides agree with TRBD2. Per germline, CDR1 SGHDT and CDR2 YYEEEE. This CDR3 contains 16 residues. After removal of 1 base from V and 2 bases from J, the junction contained 3 bases not matched to a gene. The CDR3 nucleotides are TGTGCCAGCAGCTTGTGGGGGGGGGCTGGGGCCAACGTCCTGACTTTC. This translates into CASSLWGGAGANVLTF.

The chain couples TRBV30 to TRBJ1-5, with a possible D match to TRBD1 (5 bases). This CDR3 is built from 13 residues. Germline V gene lookup returns CDR1 GTSNPN and CDR2 SVGIG (reference sequence). Trimming left V 0 bases short and J 6 bases short, with 9 bases between. DNA for the CDR3: TGTGCCTGGAGTGTATTGCAGGGTCAGCCCCAGCATTTT. Amino acid sequence: CAWSVLQGQPQHF.

This chain joins TRBV12-5 and TRBJ1-2, with D possibly being TRBD1 (6 bases). From germline, CDR1 is LGHNT and CDR2 FRNRAP. V dropped 5 bases and J dropped 0 bases, with 13 bases sitting between them. This CDR3 comprises 15 residues. The CDR3, as DNA: TGTGCTAGTGGTCCTCACAGGGTCCCTAACTATGGCTACACCTTC. Translated: CASGPHRVPNYGYTF.